One and the same sample provided the 10 T cell receptor beta chains below, sequenced in a study of a mutant IDH1 vaccine in newly diagnosed glioma. Clones were read by immunoSEQ multiplex PCR, and TCRdb kept only the in-frame ones, dropping some. Of 95,000 to 100,000 clones detected, roughly 90% appear once; the ten largest clones hold roughly 0.61%. Documented time point: baseline, week 1 (first vaccination visit). As for treatment: pre-vaccination baseline after standard-of-care therapy. The sequences come from PBMCs, collected from a glioma patient treated with radiotherapy, temozolomide or both. These TCRs come from a woman aged 45 to 65 with glioma.

The genes are TRBV6-5 and TRBJ1-1, with D hard to call. The CDR3 runs to 15 residues. V shed 6 bases and J shed 0 bases, with 14 bases lying between them. Germline-derived CDR1 and CDR2 are MNHEY and SVGAGI. CDR3 amino acids: CASRKPGTLNTEAFF. The CDR3 bases are TGTGCCAGCAGAAAACCGGGAACCTTGAACACTGAAGCTTTCTTT.

Of note for this clone: The junction and the germline gene differ at one end; a read error may be behind it. The chain uses TRBV2 and TRBJ2-2, with a possible D match to TRBD2 (5 bases). The CDR3 covers 14 residues. Per germline, CDR1 SNHLY and CDR2 FYNNEI. In DNA, the CDR3 is TGTGCCAGCAGTGAGAGACTGAACACCGGGGAGCTGCTTTTT. It encodes CASSERLNTGELLF. The full variable domain, with the rest looked up from reference TRBV2 and TRBJ2-2, is EPEVTQTPSHQVTQMGQEVILRCVPISNHLYFYWYRQILGQKVEFLVSFYNNEISEKSEIFDDQFSVERPDGSNFTLKIRSTKLEDSAMYFCASSERLNTGELLFGEGSRLTVL.

CDR3 in amino acids: CASSVGGLDHEQYF. The CDR3 nucleotides are TGTGCCAGCAGCGTAGGGGGCCTCGACCACGAGCAGTACTTC. The chain joins TRBV9 to TRBJ2-7; perhaps TRBD1 as D (5 bases). The CDR3 length is 14 residues. The V and J ends lost 0 bases and 5 bases respectively, with 12 bases between them. Looked up from germline, CDR1 is SGDLS and CDR2 is YYNGEE.

This chain links TRBV7-9 with TRBJ1-1, with D hard to call. Trimming removed 1 base from V and 11 bases from J, with 23 bases in between. The CDR3 is 16 residues long. The germline V gene has CDR1 SEHNR and CDR2 FQNEAQ (reference sequence). The CDR3 sequence: CASSLVTKGGGEMAFF. The DNA for the CDR3 is TGTGCCAGCAGCTTAGTAACGAAAGGCGGCGGGGAGATGGCTTTCTTT.

CDR3 residues: CASSPTRGVITDTQYF. As DNA, the CDR3 is TGTGCCAGCAGTCCAACTCGCGGAGTAATCACAGATACGCAGTATTTT. The gene calls are TRBV27 and TRBJ2-3; D is ambiguous. This CDR3 has 16 amino acids. Germline lookup yields CDR1 MNHEY and CDR2 SMNVEV (reference sequence). Trimming stripped 5 bases from V and 2 bases from J, with 17 bases between.

This chain connects TRBV11-1 to TRBJ2-5; weak D call: TRBD2 (6 bases). CDR1 and CDR2 (germline): SGHAT, FQDESV (reference sequence). This CDR3 has 14 amino acids. V lost 0 bases and J 3 bases, leaving 8 bases between the germline ends. In nucleotides, the CDR3 is TGTGCCAGCAGCTTAGCGGGCGGGAAAGAGACCCAGTACTTC. It yields the protein CASSLAGGKETQYF.

This chain joins TRBV19 and TRBJ2-5, with 9 bases lining up with TRBD2. After removal of 2 bases from V and 5 bases from J, the junction contained 9 bases not matched to a gene. The CDR3 runs to 16 residues. CDR1 is LNHDA and CDR2 is SQIVND in the germline V gene (reference sequence). Written as DNA, the CDR3 is TGTGCCAGTAGTATAAAGCTTCCCCTAGCGGGGGAGACCCAGTACTTC. Amino acids: CASSIKLPLAGETQYF.

The genes are TRBV7-9 and TRBJ1-2; tentatively, D is TRBD1 (5 bases). The ends were cut back, 3 bases at V and 8 bases at J, with 16 bases in the middle. Germline V gene data show CDR1 as SEHNR and CDR2 as FQNEAQ (reference sequence). The CDR3 runs to 14 residues. For the CDR3, the DNA is TGTGCCAGCAGCTTGTCGAGGGGTCCCAAAGGCTACACCTTC. It specifies CASSLSRGPKGYTF.

The gene calls are TRBV28 and TRBJ1-2; D perhaps matches TRBD1 (6 bases). This CDR3 has 11 amino acids. Per the germline V gene, CDR1 is MDHEN and CDR2 is SYDVKM. V was pared by 5 bases and J by 7 bases, with 8 bases between. CDR3 loop: CASSNRAGYTF. For the CDR3, the DNA is TGTGCCAGCAGTAACAGGGCTGGCTACACCTTC.

This clone was recorded only once. The J gene is TRBJ2-7, the V gene TRBV7-1; 10 bases fit TRBD1. TRBV7-1 qualifies as an ORF whose function is uncertain. The V gene end was trimmed by 5 bases and the J gene end by 3 bases; junction bases not matched to a gene: 4. The CDR3 loop spans 14 amino acids. In DNA, the CDR3 is TGTGCCAGCAGCCGGGGACAGGGGCTCTACGAGCAGTACTTC. Translating it yields CASSRGQGLYEQYF.